One and the same sample provided the 18 T cell receptor beta chains below, sequenced in a study of T cell responses to AZD1222 COVID-19 vaccine. This table comes from immunoSEQ multiplex PCR, and its TCRdb copy is limited to in-frame clones, with some not included. This table has around 210,000 clones, about 94% appearing once. Source: peripheral blood, taken 28 days after the second dose of the MenACWY control vaccine. These receptors were collected from an adult who received the MenACWY meningococcal vaccine as a control.

The chain uses TRBV27 and TRBJ2-2, with D unclear. V shed 4 bases and J shed 4 bases, with 22 bases lying between them. This CDR3 contains 18 residues. CDR1 MNHEY and CDR2 SMNVEV come from the germline V gene (reference sequence). The CDR3 DNA follows: TGTGCCAGCAGTTCCGCAACTCGGGCTCGACTGGGCACCGGGGAGCTGTTTTTT. The encoded protein is CASSSATRARLGTGELFF.

The rearrangement uses TRBV7-6 and TRBJ2-7, with TRBD1 identical over 8 bases. The CDR3 is made up of 15 amino acids. The V gene's germline CDR1 is SGHVS and CDR2 FNYEAQ. After removal of 4 bases from V and 6 bases from J, the junction contained 11 bases not matched to a gene. In DNA form, the CDR3 reads TGTGCCAGCAGCTCCACCCTTGGGACAGGTCGCGAGCAGTACTTC. This codes for CASSSTLGTGREQYF. The complete variable domain, with remaining parts taken from reference TRBV7-6 and TRBJ2-7, reads GAGVSQSPRYKVTKRGQDVALRCDPISGHVSLYWYRQALGQGPEFLTYFNYEAQQDKSGLPNDRFSAERPEGSISTLTIQRTEQRDSAMYRCASSSTLGTGREQYFGPGTRLTVT.

The rearrangement joins TRBV2 to TRBJ2-1; a possible D gene is TRBD2 (6 bases). Looked up from germline, CDR1 is SNHLY and CDR2 is FYNNEI. V was pared by 9 bases and J by 10 bases, with 7 bases between. The CDR3 consists of 9 residues. CDR3 nucleotides: TGTGCCAGGGGGAGGGAGCAGTTCTTC. Its protein is CARGREQFF.

This chain uses TRBV20-1 with TRBJ2-1; the D is unclear. V lost 0 bases and J lost 8, with 5 bases in between. Germline V gene lookup returns CDR1 DFQATT and CDR2 SNEGSKA (reference sequence). The CDR3 totals 11 residues. In nucleotides, the CDR3 is TGCAGTGCTAGAGACTCCGATGAGCAGTTCTTC. Its protein is CSARDSDEQFF.

The chain is built from TRBV19 and TRBJ2-7; 8 bases are shared with TRBD1. Trimming removed 7 bases from V and 5 bases from J; junction bases left unmatched: 7. In germline, CDR1 is LNHDA, CDR2 SQIVND (reference sequence). The CDR3 is made up of 13 amino acids. The CDR3 sequence is CASKGTGFDEQYF. Here the CDR3 DNA reads TGTGCCAGTAAGGGGACAGGCTTCGACGAGCAGTACTTC.

A single count supports this clone. The J gene is TRBJ1-4, the V gene TRBV9; possibly TRBD1 for D (5 bases). This CDR3 contains 14 residues. The ends were cut back, 4 bases at V and 8 bases at J, with 15 bases in the middle. Germline V gives CDR1 SGDLS, CDR2 YYNGEE. As DNA, the CDR3 is TGTGCCAGCAGCAGGGGCCCTATACGGGAAAAACTGTTTTTT. Residues: CASSRGPIREKLFF.

Only one count was recorded for this clone. V gene TRBV7-8 combines with J gene TRBJ2-1; the D call may be TRBD1 or TRBD2 (5 bases each). Trimming took off 1 base at V and 0 bases at J, with 13 bases between the two ends. The CDR3 totals 17 residues. Looked up from germline, CDR1 is SGHVS and CDR2 is FQNEAQ. The CDR3 coding sequence is TGTGCCAGCAGCTTAGGGGGGTCGGGCGCCTCCTACAATGAGCAGTTCTTC. This translates into CASSLGGSGASYNEQFF.

V gene TRBV30 combines with J gene TRBJ2-7; TRBD1 is a possible D gene (5 bases). CDR3 length: 13 amino acids. The germline V and J ends were trimmed by 2 bases and 4 bases, with 12 bases remaining between them. CDR1 GTSNPN and CDR2 SVGIG come from the germline V gene (reference sequence). The CDR3, as DNA: TGTGCCTGGAGTAGGGGCACAACGTACGAGCAGTACTTC. It translates to CAWSRGTTYEQYF.

This clone was picked up a small number of times. The V gene is TRBV5-4, the J gene TRBJ2-7, with 7 bases lining up with TRBD1. The germline CDR1 and CDR2 sequences are SGHNT and YYREEE (reference sequence). The J segment lost 2 bases and the V segment lost 0 bases, leaving 2 bases of the junction unmatched. The CDR3 runs to 14 residues. The CDR3 region is CASSLVGQTYEQYF. The DNA of the CDR3 is TGTGCCAGCAGCTTGGTGGGACAGACCTACGAGCAGTACTTC. The whole variable domain, filled in from reference TRBV5-4 and TRBJ2-7, reads ETGVTQSPTHLIKTRGQQVTLRCSSQSGHNTVSWYQQALGQGPQFIFQYYREEENGRGNFPPRFSGLQFPNYSSELNVNALELDDSALYLCASSLVGQTYEQYFGPGTRLTVT.

The rearrangement links TRBV19 to TRBJ1-2, with a possible D match to TRBD1 (5 bases). V was cut by 6 bases and J by 7 bases, with 21 bases left in between. Per the germline V gene, CDR1 is LNHDA and CDR2 is SQIVND (reference sequence). CDR3 length: 15 amino acids. The CDR3 is CASRSFVTRVGGYTF. The CDR3 coding sequence is TGTGCCAGTAGAAGTTTTGTTACCAGGGTAGGTGGCTACACCTTC.

The chain has TRBV5-1 and TRBJ2-5, with D unresolved. V was trimmed by 0 bases and J by 5 bases, leaving 8 bases between them. Germline lookup yields CDR1 SGHRS and CDR2 YFSETQ. This CDR3 is 13 amino acids long. The CDR3 DNA is TGCGCCAGCAGCTTGGCCAACGGGGAGACCCAGTACTTC. Its translation is CASSLANGETQYF.

The chain combines TRBV5-1 with TRBJ1-4; possibly TRBD1 for D (5 bases). Germline loops: CDR1 SGHRS, CDR2 YFSETQ. Between the trimmed V and J ends, which lost 4 bases and 7 bases, there was a span of 17 bases. This CDR3 contains 15 residues. CDR3 nucleotide sequence: TGCGCCAGCAGCGCCACCGGGACCTCGGGTGAAAAACTGTTTTTT. Translation: CASSATGTSGEKLFF. Variable domain in full (rest from reference TRBV5-1 and TRBJ1-4): KAGVTQTPRYLIKTRGQQVTLSCSPISGHRSVSWYQQTPGQGLQFLFEYFSETQRNKGNFPGRFSGRQFSNSRSEMNVSTLELGDSALYLCASSATGTSGEKLFFGSGTQLSVL.

The CDR3 sequence: CASRPDRGNSPLHF. DNA for the CDR3: TGCGCCAGCAGACCCGACAGGGGGAATTCACCCCTCCACTTT. The rearrangement joins TRBV4-1 to TRBJ1-6, with 9 positions matching TRBD1. V gave up 6 bases and J gave up 7 bases; unmatched junction bases: 4. This CDR3 is 14 amino acids long. Per germline, CDR1 MGHRA and CDR2 YSYEKL.

V and J are TRBV2 and TRBJ2-2; weak D call: TRBD2 (6 bases). The CDR3 extends over 13 amino acids. With 6 bases removed from V and 7 bases from J, the gap between germline ends came to 12 bases. Germline lookup yields CDR1 SNHLY and CDR2 FYNNEI. CDR3 in amino acids: CASRDYRSGELFF. In nucleotides, the CDR3 is TGTGCCAGCAGGGACTACAGGAGCGGGGAGCTGTTTTTT.

The V and J genes are TRBV9 and TRBJ2-7; D not resolved. The CDR3 is 16 residues long. Germline V lookup: CDR1 SGDLS, CDR2 YYNGEE. Trimming shortened V by 0 bases and J by 6 bases, and 19 bases separated the two germline ends. Here the CDR3 DNA reads TGTGCCAGCAGCGTAGATCCCTCGACAAAGGTCGGCGAGCAGTACTTC. Protein sequence: CASSVDPSTKVGEQYF.

The CDR3: CASSLADSDSGNTIYF. DNA for the CDR3: TGTGCCAGCAGCTTGGCCGACAGTGACTCTGGAAACACCATATATTTT. The chain employs TRBV7-6 and TRBJ1-3; maybe TRBD1 (5 bases). V gave up 3 bases and J gave up 0 bases, with 12 bases separating them. The germline gives CDR1 SGHVS, CDR2 FNYEAQ. The CDR3 totals 16 residues.

This chain connects TRBV7-9 to TRBJ2-7; 9 bases line up with TRBD1. The CDR3 loop spans 15 amino acids. The V and J ends lost 5 bases and 0 bases, in that order; junction bases with no gene match: 5. Germline V gene sequence: CDR1 SEHNR, CDR2 FQNEAQ (reference sequence). The CDR3 sequence: CASSPPGQGSYEQYF. In nucleotides, the CDR3 is TGTGCCAGCAGCCCCCCGGGACAGGGCTCCTACGAGCAGTACTTC.

The gene calls are TRBV7-2 and TRBJ2-1; tentatively, D is TRBD2 (5 bases). V was trimmed by 0 bases and J by 6 bases, leaving 12 bases between them. Per the germline V gene, CDR1 is SGHTA and CDR2 is FQGNSA. The CDR3 has 15 residues. The CDR3 loop is CASSLAGIRGNEQFF. DNA for the CDR3: TGTGCCAGCAGCTTAGCAGGAATACGGGGCAATGAGCAGTTCTTC.